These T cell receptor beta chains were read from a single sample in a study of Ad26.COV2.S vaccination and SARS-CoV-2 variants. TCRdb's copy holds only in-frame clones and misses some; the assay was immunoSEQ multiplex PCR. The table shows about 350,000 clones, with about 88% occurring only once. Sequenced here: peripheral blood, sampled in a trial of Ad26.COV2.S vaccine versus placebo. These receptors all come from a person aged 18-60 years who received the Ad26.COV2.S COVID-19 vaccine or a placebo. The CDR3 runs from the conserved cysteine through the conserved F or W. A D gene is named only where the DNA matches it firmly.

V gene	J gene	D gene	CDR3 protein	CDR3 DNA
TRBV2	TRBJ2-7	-	CASSEWWDVEQYF	TGTGCCAGCAGTGAATGGTGGGACGTCGAGCAGTACTTC
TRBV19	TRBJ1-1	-	CASRQQDLPYTEAFF	TGTGCCAGTAGACAGCAAGATCTACCTTACACTGAAGCTTTCTTT
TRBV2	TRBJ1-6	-	CASSSTRSGGIPHF	TGTGCCAGCAGTTCCACCCGGTCGGGGGGTATCCCCCACTTT
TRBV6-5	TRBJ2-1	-	CASRNRNSYNEQFF	TGTGCCAGCAGGAACAGGAACTCCTACAATGAGCAGTTCTTC
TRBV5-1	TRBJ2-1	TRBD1	CASSTTGDSSYNEQFF	TGCGCCAGCAGCACTACAGGGGATAGCTCCTACAATGAGCAGTTCTTC
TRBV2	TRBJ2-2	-	CASSQGLGPNTGELFF	TGTGCCAGCAGTCAAGGGTTGGGACCTAACACCGGGGAGCTGTTTTTT
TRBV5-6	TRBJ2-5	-	CASSHSLGETQYF	TGTGCCAGCAGCCACAGCCTTGGGGAGACCCAGTACTTC
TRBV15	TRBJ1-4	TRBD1	CATSRDRTGGNEKLFF	TGTGCCACCAGCAGAGATAGGACAGGGGGAAATGAAAAACTGTTTTTT
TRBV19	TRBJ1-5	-	CASSIVTRSNQPQHF	TGTGCCAGTAGTATAGTAACCAGAAGCAATCAGCCCCAGCATTTT
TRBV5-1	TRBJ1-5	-	CASSYSGGDQPQHF	TGCGCCAGCAGCTATAGCGGGGGGGATCAGCCCCAGCATTTT
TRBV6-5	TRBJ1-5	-	CASSKTRGDQPQHF	TGTGCCAGCAGTAAAACACGGGGGGATCAGCCCCAGCATTTT
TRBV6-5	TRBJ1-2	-	CASLGAPYGYTF	TGTGCCAGCCTGGGGGCCCCCTATGGCTACACCTTC
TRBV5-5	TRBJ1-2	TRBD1	CASRSTPGQGAGYGYTF	TGTGCCAGCAGGAGCACACCGGGACAGGGGGCCGGCTATGGCTACACCTTC
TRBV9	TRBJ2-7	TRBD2	CASSQGLAGGPTYEQYF	TGTGCCAGCAGCCAAGGACTAGCGGGAGGGCCGACCTACGAGCAGTACTTC
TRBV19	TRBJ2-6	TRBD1	CASSPDRGYSGANVLTF	TGTGCCAGTAGCCCAGACAGGGGGTATTCTGGGGCCAACGTCCTGACTTTC
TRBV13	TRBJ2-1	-	CASTSTGEQFF	TGTGCCAGCACCTCTACAGGTGAGCAGTTCTTC